This TCR beta chain originates from a study of T cell repertoires in cytomegalovirus infection (dated by TCRdb to between 2017 and 2020). For the wider study: The HLA type of each donor mattered for the analysis, because public TCR beta signatures pointed to carriage of CMV infection along with the matching HLA type. General study outcomes and caveats: In both this cohort and an independent cohort of under 450 donors, the cumulative frequency of public TCR beta family members distinguished carriers of CMV infection plus the relevant HLA type. In the ex vivo response, HLA-C-restricted CMV-specific TCR beta clonotypes were dominant, and in two of eight donors the single most frequent clonotype came from this HLA-C-restricted group.

This clonotype was seen a few times. Its antigen has not been determined. Base quality data are lacking; no much larger clone is found one base away. The sequencer was an Illumina HiSeq 1500. TCRdb reprocessed the public reads (quality trimming at Q25 with fastp, clone calling with MiXCR) and kept in-frame beta chains. Rows are combined by CDR3 protein, so each entry shows the most common genes and DNA. The sample has approximately 180,000 distinct CDR3 sequences on record, 17% of them singletons. Around 27% of the sample rests with the top ten. Material: CD8+ T cells from PBMCs. The source is a human donor in good health (CMV status not recorded). Some clones in this sample may be carry-over from other donors' samples.

The nucleotide sequence is TGTGCCAGCAGCTCAACCGGACGGGGAGATAATTCACCCCTCCACTTT. Its protein is CASSSTGRGDNSPLHF. Here the chain combines TRBV6-1 and TRBJ1-6; a confident D gene designation cannot be given. From its cysteine to its phenylalanine, the CDR3 spans 16 amino acids. The only DNA kept is the CDR3, 48 bases in frame from the first base. CDR1 MNHNS and CDR2 SASEGT were looked up in the germline V gene. Deletion took 6 bases off V and 5 bases off J, with a span of 17 bases between the germline ends.